This T cell receptor (beta chain) comes out of a study of cytomegalovirus exposure and HLA in healthy donors. Study as a whole: Membership in the Caucasian-associated ancestry cluster was found for around 81% of around 380 genotyped donors. Study results and caveats: What a later analysis showed was that several of the most significant clusters appeared linked to common viral pathogens. One cluster of highly shared sequence variants probably arose as a sequencing artifact. Of the V segments, some could not be distinguished, including TRBV6-2 and TRBV6-3, and were excluded.

This clone appeared a few times. The antigen is not known. The CDR3 is 14 amino acids. In germline, CDR1 is SNHLY, CDR2 FYNNEI. J lost 1 base, V lost 5 bases, and 4 bases had no gene match. The PCR made use of 60 Vbeta and 13 Jbeta primers. Sequencing used immunoSEQ multiplex PCR; TCRdb keeps in-frame clones, though not all of them. The data hold approximately 180,000 clones, with roughly 13% observed a single time. Sequences were obtained from PBMCs. The clonotype originates from a man aged 50 to 59 in good health and CMV-seropositive. This chain links TRBV2 with TRBJ1-1; 7 bases fit TRBD1. The CDR3 sequence is CASSIRQGNTEAFF. In DNA, the CDR3 is TGTGCCAGCAGTATAAGACAGGGGAACACTGAAGCTTTCTTT.